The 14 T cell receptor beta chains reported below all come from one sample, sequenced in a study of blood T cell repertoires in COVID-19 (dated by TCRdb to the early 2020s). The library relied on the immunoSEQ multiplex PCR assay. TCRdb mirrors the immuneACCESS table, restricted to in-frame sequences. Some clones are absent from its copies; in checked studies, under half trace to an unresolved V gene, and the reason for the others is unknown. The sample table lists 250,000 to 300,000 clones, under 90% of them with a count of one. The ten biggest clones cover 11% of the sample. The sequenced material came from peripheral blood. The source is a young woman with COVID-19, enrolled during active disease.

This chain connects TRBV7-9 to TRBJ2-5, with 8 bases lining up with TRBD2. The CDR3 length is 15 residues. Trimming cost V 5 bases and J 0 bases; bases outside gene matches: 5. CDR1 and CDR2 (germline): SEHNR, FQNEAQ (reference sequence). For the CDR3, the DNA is TGTGCCAGCAGCATTTTAGCGGGAAACCAAGAGACCCAGTACTTC. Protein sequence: CASSILAGNQETQYF.

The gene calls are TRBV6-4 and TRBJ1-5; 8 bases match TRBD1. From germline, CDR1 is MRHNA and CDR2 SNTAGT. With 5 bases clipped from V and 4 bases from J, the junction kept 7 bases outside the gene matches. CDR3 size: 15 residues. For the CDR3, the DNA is TGTGCCAGCAGTCCCGGGACAGGAGGTAATCAGCCCCAGCATTTT. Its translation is CASSPGTGGNQPQHF.

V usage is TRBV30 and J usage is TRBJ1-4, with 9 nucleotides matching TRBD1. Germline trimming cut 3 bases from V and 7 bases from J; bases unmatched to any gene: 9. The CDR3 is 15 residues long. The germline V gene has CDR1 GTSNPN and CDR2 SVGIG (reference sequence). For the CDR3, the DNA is TGTGCCTGGAGGTCGGCCGGGACAGGGAGTGAAAAACTGTTTTTT. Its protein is CAWRSAGTGSEKLFF.

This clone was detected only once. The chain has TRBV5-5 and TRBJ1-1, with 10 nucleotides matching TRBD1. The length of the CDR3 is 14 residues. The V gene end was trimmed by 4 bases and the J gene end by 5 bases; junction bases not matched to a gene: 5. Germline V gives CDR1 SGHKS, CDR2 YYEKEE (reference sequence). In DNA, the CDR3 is TGTGCCAGCAGCATACGGACAGGGGGGACTGAAGCTTTCTTT. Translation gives CASSIRTGGTEAFF. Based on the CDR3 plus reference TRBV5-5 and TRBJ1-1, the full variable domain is DAGVTQSPTHLIKTRGQQVTLRCSPISGHKSVSWYQQVLGQGPQFIFQYYEKEERGRGNFPDRFSARQFPNYSSELNVNALLLGDSALYLCASSIRTGGTEAFFGQGTRLTVV.

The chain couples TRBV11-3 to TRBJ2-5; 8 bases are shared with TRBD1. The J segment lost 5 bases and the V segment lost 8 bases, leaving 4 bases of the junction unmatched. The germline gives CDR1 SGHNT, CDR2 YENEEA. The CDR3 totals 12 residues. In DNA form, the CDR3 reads TGTGCCAGCCAGGGGGCTGGGGAGACCCAGTACTTC. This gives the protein CASQGAGETQYF.

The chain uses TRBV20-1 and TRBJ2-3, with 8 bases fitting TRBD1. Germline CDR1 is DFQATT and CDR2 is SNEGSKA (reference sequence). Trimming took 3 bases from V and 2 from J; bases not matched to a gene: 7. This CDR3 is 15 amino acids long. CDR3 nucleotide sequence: TGCAGTGCTAGTGGGCAGGGGGCCCCCACAGATACGCAGTATTTT. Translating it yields CSASGQGAPTDTQYF.

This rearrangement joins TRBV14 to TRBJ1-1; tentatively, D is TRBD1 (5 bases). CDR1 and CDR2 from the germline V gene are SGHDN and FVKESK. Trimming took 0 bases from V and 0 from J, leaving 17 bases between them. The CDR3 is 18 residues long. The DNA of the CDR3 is TGTGCCAGCAGCCAAGACCCGGGGGGTGAAGGATTGAACACTGAAGCTTTCTTT. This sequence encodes CASSQDPGGEGLNTEAFF. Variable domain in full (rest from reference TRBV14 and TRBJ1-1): EAGVTQFPSHSVIEKGQTVTLRCDPISGHDNLYWYRRVMGKEIKFLLHFVKESKQDESGMPNNRFLAERTGGTYSTLKVQPAELEDSGVYFCASSQDPGGEGLNTEAFFGQGTRLTVV.

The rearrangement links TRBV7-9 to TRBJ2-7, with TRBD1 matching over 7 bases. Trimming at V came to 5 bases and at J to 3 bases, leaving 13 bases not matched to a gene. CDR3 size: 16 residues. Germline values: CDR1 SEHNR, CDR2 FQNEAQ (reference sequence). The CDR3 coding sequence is TGTGCCAGCAGCGGAACGAACCGGGACAGTTTCTACGAGCAGTACTTC. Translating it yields CASSGTNRDSFYEQYF.

CDR3 sequence reads: CATQDDRGLTYEQYF. The CDR3 nucleotides are TGTGCCACCCAGGATGATAGGGGCCTAACCTACGAGCAGTACTTC. The chain couples TRBV15 to TRBJ2-7; tentative D call: TRBD1 (5 bases). Germline CDR1 is LNHNV and CDR2 is YYDKDF (reference sequence). The CDR3 has 15 residues. V lost 8 bases and J lost 2, with 19 bases in between.

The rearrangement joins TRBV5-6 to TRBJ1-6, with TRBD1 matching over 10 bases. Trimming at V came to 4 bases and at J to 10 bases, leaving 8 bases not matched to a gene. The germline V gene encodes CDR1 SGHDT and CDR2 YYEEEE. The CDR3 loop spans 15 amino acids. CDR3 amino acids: CASSKYPGQGSPLHF. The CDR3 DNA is TGTGCCAGCAGCAAATACCCGGGACAGGGGTCACCCCTCCACTTT.

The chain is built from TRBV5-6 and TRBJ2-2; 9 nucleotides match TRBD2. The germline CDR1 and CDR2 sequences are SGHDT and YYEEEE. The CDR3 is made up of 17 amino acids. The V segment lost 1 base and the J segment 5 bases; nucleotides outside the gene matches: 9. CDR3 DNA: TGTGCCAGCAGCTTGTGGCTAGCGGGGTTCCTGACCGGGGAGCTGTTTTTT. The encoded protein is CASSLWLAGFLTGELFF.

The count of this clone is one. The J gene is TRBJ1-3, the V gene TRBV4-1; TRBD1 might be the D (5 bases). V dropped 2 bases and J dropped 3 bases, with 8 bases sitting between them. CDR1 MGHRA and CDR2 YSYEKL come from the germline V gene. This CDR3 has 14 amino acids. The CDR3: CASSQSGLGNTIYF. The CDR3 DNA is TGCGCCAGCAGCCAATCGGGACTTGGAAACACCATATATTTT.

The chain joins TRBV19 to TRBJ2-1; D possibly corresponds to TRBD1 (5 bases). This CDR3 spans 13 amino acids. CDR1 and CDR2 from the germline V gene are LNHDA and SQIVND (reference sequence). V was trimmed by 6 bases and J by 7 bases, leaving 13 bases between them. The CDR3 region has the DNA TGTGCCAGTAGCGATCAGGGATGGAATGAGCAGTTCTTC. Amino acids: CASSDQGWNEQFF.

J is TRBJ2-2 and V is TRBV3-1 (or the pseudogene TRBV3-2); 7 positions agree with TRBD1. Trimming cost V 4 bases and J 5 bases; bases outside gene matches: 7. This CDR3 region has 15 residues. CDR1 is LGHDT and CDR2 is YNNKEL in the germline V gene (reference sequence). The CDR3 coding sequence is TGTGCCAGCAGCCTCGACAGGGTTTGGACCGGGGAGCTGTTTTTT. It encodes CASSLDRVWTGELFF.